The rows below give T cell receptor beta chains drawn from one sample of a study of cytomegalovirus exposure and HLA in healthy donors. TCRdb keeps only in-frame clones here, not all; method: immunoSEQ multiplex PCR. The table lists roughly 110,000 clones, 70% to 80% of them singletons. The sample comprised PBMCs. The origin of the receptors is a man aged 60 to 69 in good health and CMV-seronegative. Each CDR3 is given with its conserved first and last residue.

cdr3_aa v_call cdr3_length j_call
CASSLQGRETQYF TRBV2 13 TRBJ2-5
CASSQDSRTGGTTEAFF TRBV4-2 17 TRBJ1-1
CARSLAGLGTVYNEQFF TRBV5-3 17 TRBJ2-1
CASSTQGSTDTQYF TRBV19 14 TRBJ2-3
CASSSGRADQETQYF TRBV5-1 15 TRBJ2-5
CASTPVAGGTGETQYF TRBV5-1 16 TRBJ2-5
CASSQGEDVYTF TRBV4-1 12 TRBJ1-2
CASRDRDRISYEQYF TRBV7-3 15 TRBJ2-7
CASSDHGGQPRYTF TRBV25-1 14 TRBJ1-2
CASSDTSGGNTEAFF TRBV7-2 15 TRBJ1-1
CASSQDYNQETQYF TRBV7-2 14 TRBJ2-5
CASSLAGQGGQPQHF TRBV5-1 15 TRBJ1-5
CASSQDRTVGPINIQYF TRBV4-2 17 TRBJ2-4
CASRPIPGAGNYNEQFF TRBV5-1 17 TRBJ2-1